One T cell receptor beta chain is described in this entry. Additional DNA sequences in this sample encode the identical CDR3. The data derive from a study of early stage breast cancer tumors. J was trimmed by 3 bases and V by 5 bases; bases with no gene match: 1. CDR3 size: 15 residues. Per the germline V gene, CDR1 is SNHLY and CDR2 is FYNNEI. The protocol was immunoSEQ multiplex PCR, while the TCRdb copy is restricted to in-frame clones and leaves out a portion. The repertoire holds 25,000 to 35,000 clones, with roughly three fifths as singletons. The chain carries TRBV2 and TRBJ2-1; 13 bases match TRBD2. The receptor's source is a person aged 50-59 years with breast cancer. What was sequenced was breast tumor tissue. The CDR3: CASSRTSGSYNEQFF. The CDR3 DNA is TGTGCCAGCAGTAGGACTAGCGGGAGCTACAATGAGCAGTTCTTC. Full variable domain (rest looked up from reference TRBV2 and TRBJ2-1): EPEVTQTPSHQVTQMGQEVILRCVPISNHLYFYWYRQILGQKVEFLVSFYNNEISEKSEIFDDQFSVERPDGSNFTLKIRSTKLEDSAMYFCASSRTSGSYNEQFFGPGTRLTVL.